This T cell receptor (beta chain) was identified during a study of Graves' ophthalmopathy and Graves' hyperthyroidism. This CDR3 is 15 amino acids long. The germline V and J ends were trimmed by 4 bases and 6 bases, with 17 bases remaining between them. Germline lookup yields CDR1 KGHDR and CDR2 SFDVKD. In this sample, this clonotype turned up a few times. Amplification of the TCR beta CDR3 regions used RNA transcripts (as template). RT-PCR was first run with HTBI primers, then multiplex PCR in a second round. From the multiplex PCR reads, TCRdb called clonotypes with MiXCR, one entry per CDR3 protein. The sample has about 220,000 distinct CDR3 sequences; around a fifth are singletons.

The gene calls are TRBV24-1 and TRBJ1-1, with D possibly matching TRBD1 (6 bases). The specimen sequenced was peripheral blood. This TCR came from a woman in her fifties or sixties with Graves' ophthalmopathy. The CDR3 DNA reads as TGTGCCACCAGTGAAGCCCTACAGGGTAGAGCTGAAGCTTTCTTT. It specifies CATSEALQGRAEAFF.